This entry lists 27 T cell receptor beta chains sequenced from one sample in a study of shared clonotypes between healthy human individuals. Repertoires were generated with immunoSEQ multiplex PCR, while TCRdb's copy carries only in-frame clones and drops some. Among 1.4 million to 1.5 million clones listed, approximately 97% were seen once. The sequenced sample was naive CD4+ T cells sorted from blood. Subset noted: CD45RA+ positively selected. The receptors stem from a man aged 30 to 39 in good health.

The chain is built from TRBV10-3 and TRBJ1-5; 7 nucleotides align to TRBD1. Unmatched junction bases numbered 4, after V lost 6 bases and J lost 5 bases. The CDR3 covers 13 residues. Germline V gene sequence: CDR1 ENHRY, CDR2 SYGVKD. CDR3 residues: CAISDRVDQPQHF. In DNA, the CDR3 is TGTGCCATCAGCGACAGGGTGGATCAGCCCCAGCATTTT.

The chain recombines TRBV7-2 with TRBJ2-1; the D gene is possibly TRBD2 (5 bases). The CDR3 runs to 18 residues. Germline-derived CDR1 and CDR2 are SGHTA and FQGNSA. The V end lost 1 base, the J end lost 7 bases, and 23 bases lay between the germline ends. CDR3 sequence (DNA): TGTGCCAGCAGCTTAGGGCCCCCTACCGCGGGCGGAGCAAATGAGCAGTTCTTC. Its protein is CASSLGPPTAGGANEQFF.

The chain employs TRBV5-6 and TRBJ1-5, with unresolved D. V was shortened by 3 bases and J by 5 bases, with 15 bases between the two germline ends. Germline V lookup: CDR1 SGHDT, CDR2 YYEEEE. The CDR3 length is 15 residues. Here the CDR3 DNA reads TGTGCCAGCAGCTCGTTTTGGGTACGGGATCAGCCCCAGCATTTT. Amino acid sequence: CASSSFWVRDQPQHF. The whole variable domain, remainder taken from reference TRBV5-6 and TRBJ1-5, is DAGVTQSPTHLIKTRGQQVTLRCSPKSGHDTVSWYQQALGQGPQFIFQYYEEEERQRGNFPDRFSGHQFPNYSSELNVNALLLGDSALYLCASSSFWVRDQPQHFGDGTRLSIL.

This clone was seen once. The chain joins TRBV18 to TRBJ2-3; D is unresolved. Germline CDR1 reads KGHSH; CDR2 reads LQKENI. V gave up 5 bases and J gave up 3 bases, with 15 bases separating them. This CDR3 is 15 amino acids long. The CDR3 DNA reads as TGTGCCAGCTCAGCGGTTCTTAGCCCGACAGATACGCAGTATTTT. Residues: CASSAVLSPTDTQYF.

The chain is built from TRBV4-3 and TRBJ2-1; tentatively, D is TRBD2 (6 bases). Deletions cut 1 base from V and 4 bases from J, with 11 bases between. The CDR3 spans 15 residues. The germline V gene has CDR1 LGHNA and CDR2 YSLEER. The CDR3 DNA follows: TGCGCCAGCAGCCAAGGGAGGGGAGGTTACAATGAGCAGTTCTTC. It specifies CASSQGRGGYNEQFF.

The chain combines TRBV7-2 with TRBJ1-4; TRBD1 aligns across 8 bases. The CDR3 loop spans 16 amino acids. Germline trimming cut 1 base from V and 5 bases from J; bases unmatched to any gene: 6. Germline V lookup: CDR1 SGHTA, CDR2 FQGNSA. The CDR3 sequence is CASSLGDRRWNEKLFF. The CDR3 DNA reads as TGTGCCAGCAGCTTAGGGGACAGGAGATGGAATGAAAAACTGTTTTTT.

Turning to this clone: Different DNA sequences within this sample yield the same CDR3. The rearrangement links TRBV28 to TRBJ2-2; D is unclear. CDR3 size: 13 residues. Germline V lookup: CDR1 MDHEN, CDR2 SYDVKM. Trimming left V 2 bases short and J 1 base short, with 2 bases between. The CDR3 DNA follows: TGTGCCAGCAGTTTAAGGAACACCGGGGAGCTGTTTTTT. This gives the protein CASSLRNTGELFF.

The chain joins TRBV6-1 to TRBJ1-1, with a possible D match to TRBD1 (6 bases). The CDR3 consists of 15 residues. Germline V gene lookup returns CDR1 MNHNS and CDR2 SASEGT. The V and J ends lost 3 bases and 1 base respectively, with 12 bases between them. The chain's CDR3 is CASSDIAGANTEAFF. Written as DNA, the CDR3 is TGTGCCAGCAGTGACATCGCAGGGGCGAACACTGAAGCTTTCTTT.

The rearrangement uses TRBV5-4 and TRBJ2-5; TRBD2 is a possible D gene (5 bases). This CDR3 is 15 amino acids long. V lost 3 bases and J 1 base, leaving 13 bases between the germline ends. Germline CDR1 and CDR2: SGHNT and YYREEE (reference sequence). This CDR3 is CASSSAEGTQETQYF. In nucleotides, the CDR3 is TGTGCCAGCAGCTCCGCAGAGGGAACCCAAGAGACCCAGTACTTC. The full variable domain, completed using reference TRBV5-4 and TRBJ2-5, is ETGVTQSPTHLIKTRGQQVTLRCSSQSGHNTVSWYQQALGQGPQFIFQYYREEENGRGNFPPRFSGLQFPNYSSELNVNALELDDSALYLCASSSAEGTQETQYFGPGTRLLVL.

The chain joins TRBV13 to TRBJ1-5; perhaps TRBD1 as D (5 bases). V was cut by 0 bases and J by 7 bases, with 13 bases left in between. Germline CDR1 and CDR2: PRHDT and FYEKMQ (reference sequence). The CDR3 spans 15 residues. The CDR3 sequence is CASSLGAGGDQPQHF. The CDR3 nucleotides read TGTGCCAGCAGCTTAGGCGCCGGGGGTGACCAGCCCCAGCATTTT.

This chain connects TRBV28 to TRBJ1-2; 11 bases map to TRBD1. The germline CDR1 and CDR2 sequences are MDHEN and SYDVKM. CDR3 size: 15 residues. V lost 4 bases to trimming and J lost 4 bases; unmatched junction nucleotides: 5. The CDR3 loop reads CASSSGTGGSYGYTF. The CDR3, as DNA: TGTGCCAGCAGTTCCGGGACAGGGGGATCCTATGGCTACACCTTC.

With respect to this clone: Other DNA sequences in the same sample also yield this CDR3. In DNA form, the CDR3 reads TGTGCCAGCAGCTCAGACAGTAGCAATCAGCCCCAGCATTTT. It translates to CASSSDSSNQPQHF. V gene TRBV7-9 combines with J gene TRBJ1-5; perhaps TRBD1 as D (5 bases). The germline CDR1 and CDR2 sequences are SEHNR and FQNEAQ (reference sequence). V gave up 4 bases and J gave up 0 bases, with 7 bases separating them. The CDR3 is made up of 14 amino acids.

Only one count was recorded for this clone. The CDR3 sequence is CSARAGGAETQYF. The CDR3 nucleotides read TGCAGCGCCCGGGCCGGTGGGGCAGAGACCCAGTACTTC. The chain recombines TRBV29-1 with TRBJ2-5, with a tentative D call TRBD1 (5 bases). From germline, CDR1 is SQVTM and CDR2 ANQGSEA. Trimming left V 7 bases short and J 4 bases short, with 16 bases between. CDR3 length: 13 amino acids.

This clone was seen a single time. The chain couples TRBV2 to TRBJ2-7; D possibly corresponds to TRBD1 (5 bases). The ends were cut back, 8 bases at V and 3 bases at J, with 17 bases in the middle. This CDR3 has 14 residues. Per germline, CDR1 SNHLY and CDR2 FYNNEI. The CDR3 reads CASDGQRQSYEQYF. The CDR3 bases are TGTGCCAGCGACGGACAACGCCAAAGCTACGAGCAGTACTTC.

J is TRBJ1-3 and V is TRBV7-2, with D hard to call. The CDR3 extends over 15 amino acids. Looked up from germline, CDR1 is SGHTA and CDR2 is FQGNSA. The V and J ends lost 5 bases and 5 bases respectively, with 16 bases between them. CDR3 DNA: TGTGCCAGCAGCAGCCAACCCGGGTTAAGAAACACCATATATTTT. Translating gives CASSSQPGLRNTIYF.

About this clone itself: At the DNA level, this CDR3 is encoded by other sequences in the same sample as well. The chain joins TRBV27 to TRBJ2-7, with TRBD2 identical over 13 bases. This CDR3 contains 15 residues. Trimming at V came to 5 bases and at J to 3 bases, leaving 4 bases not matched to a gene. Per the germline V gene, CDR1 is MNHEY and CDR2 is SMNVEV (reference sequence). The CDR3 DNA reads TGTGCCAGCAGTCCTAGGACTAGCGGGAGCTACGAGCAGTACTTC. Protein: CASSPRTSGSYEQYF.

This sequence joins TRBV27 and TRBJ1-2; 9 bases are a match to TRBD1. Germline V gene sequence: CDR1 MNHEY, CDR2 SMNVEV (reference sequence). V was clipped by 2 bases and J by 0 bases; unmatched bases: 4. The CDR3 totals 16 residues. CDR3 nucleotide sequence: TGTGCCAGCAGTTTAATAGGGACAGGGACTAACTATGGCTACACCTTC. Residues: CASSLIGTGTNYGYTF.

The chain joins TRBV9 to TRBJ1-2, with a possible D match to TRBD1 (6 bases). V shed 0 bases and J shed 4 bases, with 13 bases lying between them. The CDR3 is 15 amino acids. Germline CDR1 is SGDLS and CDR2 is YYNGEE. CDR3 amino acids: CASSVGTDAFYGYTF. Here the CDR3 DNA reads TGTGCCAGCAGCGTAGGGACAGACGCTTTCTATGGCTACACCTTC.

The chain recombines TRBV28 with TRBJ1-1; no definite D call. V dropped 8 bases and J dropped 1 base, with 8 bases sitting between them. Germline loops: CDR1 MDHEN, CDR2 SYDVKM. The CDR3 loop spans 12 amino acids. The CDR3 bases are TGTGCCAGCCGAGAGAGGAACACTGAAGCTTTCTTT. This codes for CASRERNTEAFF. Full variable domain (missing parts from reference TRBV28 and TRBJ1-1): DVKVTQSSRYLVKRTGEKVFLECVQDMDHENMFWYRQDPGLGLRLIYFSYDVKMKEKGDIPEGYSVSREKKERFSLILESASTNQTSMYLCASRERNTEAFFGQGTRLTVV.

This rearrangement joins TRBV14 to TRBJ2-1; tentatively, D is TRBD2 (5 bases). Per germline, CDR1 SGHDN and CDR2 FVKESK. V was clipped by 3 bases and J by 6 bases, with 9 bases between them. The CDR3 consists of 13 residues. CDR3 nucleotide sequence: TGTGCCAGCAGCCATGGACTCATCAATGAGCAGTTCTTC. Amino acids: CASSHGLINEQFF.

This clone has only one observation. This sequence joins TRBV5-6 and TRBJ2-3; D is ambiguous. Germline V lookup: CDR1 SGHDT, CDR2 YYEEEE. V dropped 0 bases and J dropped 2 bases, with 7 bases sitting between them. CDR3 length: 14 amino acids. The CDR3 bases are TGTGCCAGCAGCTTGGGTAGGAACACAGATACGCAGTATTTT. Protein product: CASSLGRNTDTQYF.

Here the CDR3 DNA reads TGTGCCATCAGTGAGGGTAGCGGGAGTATGTACGAGCAGTACTTC. It encodes CAISEGSGSMYEQYF. This rearrangement joins TRBV10-3 to TRBJ2-7, with TRBD2 matching 9 bases. CDR1 is ENHRY, CDR2 SYGVKD, per germline. CDR3 size: 15 residues. Trimming cost V 2 bases and J 4 bases; bases outside gene matches: 6.

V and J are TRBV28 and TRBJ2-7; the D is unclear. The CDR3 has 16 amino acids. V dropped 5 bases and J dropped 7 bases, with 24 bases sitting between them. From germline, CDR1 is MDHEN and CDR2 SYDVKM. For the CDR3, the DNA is TGTGCCAGCAGTCCCCGCCCAGGACCCACCTCGAGGGAGCAGTACTTC. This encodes CASSPRPGPTSREQYF. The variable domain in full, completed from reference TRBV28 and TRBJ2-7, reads DVKVTQSSRYLVKRTGEKVFLECVQDMDHENMFWYRQDPGLGLRLIYFSYDVKMKEKGDIPEGYSVSREKKERFSLILESASTNQTSMYLCASSPRPGPTSREQYFGPGTRLTVT.

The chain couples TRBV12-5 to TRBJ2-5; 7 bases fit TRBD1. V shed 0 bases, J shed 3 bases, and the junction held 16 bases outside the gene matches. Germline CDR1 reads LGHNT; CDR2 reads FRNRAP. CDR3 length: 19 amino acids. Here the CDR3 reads CASGLVQSTQGMFEETQYF. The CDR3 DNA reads TGTGCTAGTGGTTTGGTACAAAGCACACAGGGGATGTTTGAAGAGACCCAGTACTTC.

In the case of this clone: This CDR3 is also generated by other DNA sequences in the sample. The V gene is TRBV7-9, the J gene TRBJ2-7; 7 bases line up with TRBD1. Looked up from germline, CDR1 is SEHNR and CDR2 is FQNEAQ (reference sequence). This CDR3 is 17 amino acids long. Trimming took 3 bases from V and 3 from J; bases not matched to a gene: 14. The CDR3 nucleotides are TGTGCCAGCAGCTTTCCCAGGTCCGGGACAGAAATCTACGAGCAGTACTTC. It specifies CASSFPRSGTEIYEQYF.

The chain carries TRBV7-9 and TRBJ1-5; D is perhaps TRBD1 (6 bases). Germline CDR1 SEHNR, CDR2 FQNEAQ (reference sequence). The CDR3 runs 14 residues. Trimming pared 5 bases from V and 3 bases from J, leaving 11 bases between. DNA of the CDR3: TGTGCCAGCAGCACGGACAGTACCAATCAGCCCCAGCATTTT. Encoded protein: CASSTDSTNQPQHF.

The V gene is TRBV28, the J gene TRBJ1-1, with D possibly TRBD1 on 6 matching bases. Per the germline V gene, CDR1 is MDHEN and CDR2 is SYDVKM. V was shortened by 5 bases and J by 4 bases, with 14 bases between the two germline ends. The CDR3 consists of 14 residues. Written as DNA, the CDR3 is TGTGCCAGCAGTCCGCGGGGGGCCGGCACTGAAGCTTTCTTT. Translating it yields CASSPRGAGTEAFF.